The 17 T cell receptor beta chains in this list originate from one sample, sequenced in a study of CD8 T cells in ankylosing spondylitis. TCRdb ran MiXCR on the 5' RACE reads and lists one entry per CDR3 protein. Here the sample spans a few hundred thousand distinct CDR3 sequences, approximately 20% being singletons. For these receptors, no antigen is known. Study-level results: Seemingly distinctive of ankylosing spondylitis blood was a TCR beta motif formed by eight highly homologous variants.

The sequenced material came from blood, either unsorted or a sorted T cell fraction (not recorded which). Source of these receptors: a male donor with ankylosing spondylitis.

The DNA for the CDR3 is TGCAGTGCTAGTTACCGAGGACTAGCGGGAGTTGGGGACTACGAGCAGTACTTC. Amino acid sequence: CSASYRGLAGVGDYEQYF. The chain couples TRBV20-1 to TRBJ2-7, with 13 bases matching TRBD2. Unmatched junction bases numbered 14, after V lost 3 bases and J lost 3 bases. CDR3 size: 18 residues. Germline V gene data show CDR1 as DFQATT and CDR2 as SNEGSKA (reference sequence).

This clonotype was detected a few times. V gene TRBV12-5 combines with J gene TRBJ2-2, with D possibly called TRBD1 or TRBD2 (5 bases each). The CDR3 loop spans 15 amino acids. The ends were cut back, 0 bases at V and 4 bases at J, with 9 bases in the middle. The germline gives CDR1 LGHNT, CDR2 FRNRAP. The CDR3 DNA reads TGTGCTAGTGGTTTGGTAAAGGGGAGCACCGGGGAGCTGTTTTTT. It yields the protein CASGLVKGSTGELFF.

This clonotype appeared a few times. This chain links TRBV18 with TRBJ2-7, with D perhaps being TRBD1 or TRBD2 (6 bases each). Trimming took off 0 bases at V and 12 bases at J, with 15 bases between the two ends. The CDR3 consists of 13 residues. Germline CDR1 KGHSH, CDR2 LQKENI. In DNA form, the CDR3 reads TGTGCCAGCTCACCACCGTCTCGGGGGCAGTGGTACTTC. Protein product: CASSPPSRGQWYF.

This clonotype was observed a few times. This rearrangement joins TRBV5-1 to TRBJ2-1; no firm D call. The CDR3 contains 13 residues. The germline CDR1 and CDR2 sequences are SGHRS and YFSETQ. V lost 4 bases, J lost 5 bases, and 10 bases lay in between. The CDR3 here is CASSHDVHNEQFF. CDR3 nucleotides: TGCGCCAGCAGCCATGACGTCCACAATGAGCAGTTCTTC. Supplemented by reference TRBV5-1 and TRBJ2-1, the full variable domain reads KAGVTQTPRYLIKTRGQQVTLSCSPISGHRSVSWYQQTPGQGLQFLFEYFSETQRNKGNFPGRFSGRQFSNSRSEMNVSTLELGDSALYLCASSHDVHNEQFFGPGTRLTVL.

This clonotype was observed a handful of times. The V gene is TRBV29-1, the J gene TRBJ2-3, with no clear D. Trimming removed 6 bases at V and 4 bases at J, with 14 bases between. The germline gives CDR1 SQVTM, CDR2 ANQGSEA. This CDR3 has 13 amino acids. The CDR3 region has the DNA TGCAGCGTCATGCCGACGGCGGCAGATACGCAGTATTTT. Amino acids: CSVMPTAADTQYF.

The J gene is TRBJ1-1, the V gene TRBV5-1, with 7 bases fitting TRBD1. The V gene's germline CDR1 is SGHRS and CDR2 YFSETQ. The V gene end was trimmed by 4 bases and the J gene end by 6 bases; junction bases not matched to a gene: 15. The CDR3 is made up of 16 amino acids. CDR3 in amino acids: CASSHLVSGQSSEAFF. The CDR3 DNA reads as TGCGCCAGCAGCCATCTCGTATCGGGACAGTCCTCTGAAGCTTTCTTT.

The chain is built from TRBV20-1 and TRBJ2-3, with D hard to call. The germline V gene encodes CDR1 DFQATT and CDR2 SNEGSKA (reference sequence). V was pared by 1 base and J by 1 base, with 12 bases between. The CDR3 runs 15 residues. This CDR3 reads CSARVWFRGTDTQYF. For the CDR3, the DNA is TGCAGTGCTAGAGTGTGGTTTAGAGGCACAGATACGCAGTATTTT.

CDR3 region: CASSARTSGSGSDTQYF. CDR3 DNA sequence: TGTGCCAGCAGCGCGAGGACTAGCGGGAGTGGTTCGGATACGCAGTATTTT. V gene TRBV9 combines with J gene TRBJ2-3; 13 bases agree with TRBD2. Germline loops: CDR1 SGDLS, CDR2 YYNGEE. Losses at the gene ends were 3 bases for V and 6 bases for J; bases not matched to a gene: 10. The CDR3 has 17 amino acids.

This clonotype occurred a few times. The rearrangement links TRBV15 to TRBJ2-7, with 7 bases aligning to TRBD1. V gave up 4 bases and J gave up 3 bases; unmatched junction bases: 21. This CDR3 comprises 19 residues. Germline CDR1 LNHNV, CDR2 YYDKDF (reference sequence). In DNA, the CDR3 is TGTGCCACCAGCACCCGGACAGGATTGGGAGTAATCCACCTCTACGAGCAGTACTTC. Protein: CATSTRTGLGVIHLYEQYF.

This clonotype was found a few times. The chain uses TRBV24-1 and TRBJ1-5; D gene uncertain. This CDR3 region has 15 residues. Trimming removed 4 bases at V and 0 bases at J, with 9 bases between. CDR1 is KGHDR, CDR2 SFDVKD, per germline. In nucleotides, the CDR3 is TGTGCCACCAGTGACACAAGACTTAGCAATCAGCCCCAGCATTTT. It encodes CATSDTRLSNQPQHF.

A remark on this clonotype: Germline is not matched at one junction end, which may reflect a read error. J is TRBJ2-3 and V is TRBV12-3 or TRBV12-4, with TRBD2 matching 7 bases. This CDR3 is built from 14 residues. Written as DNA, the CDR3 is TGTGCCAGTCAAAGGGCGGGAGTGGGAGATACGCTGTATTTT. Protein product: CASQRAGVGDTLYF.

In this sample, this clonotype turned up a few times. The chain uses TRBV7-3 and TRBJ2-2, with TRBD1 matching 9 bases. J gave up 5 bases and V 0 bases, and 4 bases lay outside the gene matches. Per germline, CDR1 SGHTA and CDR2 FQGTGA. The CDR3 is 16 residues long. Written as DNA, the CDR3 is TGTGCCAGCAGCTTAACGCCGACAGGGGGGACCGGGGAGCTGTTTTTT. This encodes CASSLTPTGGTGELFF.

This clonotype came up a few times. This chain connects TRBV4-2 to TRBJ2-3, with a possible D match to TRBD1 (8 bases). This CDR3 spans 22 amino acids. The germline CDR1 and CDR2 sequences are LGHNA and YNFKEQ. Between the trimmed V and J ends, which lost 5 bases and 3 bases, there was a span of 36 bases. The CDR3 DNA reads TGTGCCAGCAGCAAAATCTCCCCAGGGGGCGCGGGGGTTAAAGTTAGGACAGATACGCAGTATTTT. Protein product: CASSKISPGGAGVKVRTDTQYF.

The chain combines TRBV9 with TRBJ1-1; 7 bases line up with TRBD1. This CDR3 contains 15 residues. Germline CDR1 reads SGDLS; CDR2 reads YYNGEE. V gave up 2 bases and J gave up 7 bases; unmatched junction bases: 11. The CDR3, as DNA: TGTGCCAGCAGCGTTGGTACAGGGGATAGCGGTGAAGCTTTCTTT. The encoded protein is CASSVGTGDSGEAFF.

This clonotype was detected a few times. The rearrangement uses TRBV27 and TRBJ2-7; D possibly corresponds to TRBD2 (5 bases). Trimming took off 5 bases at V and 0 bases at J, with 11 bases between the two ends. The CDR3 extends over 14 amino acids. Germline V lookup: CDR1 MNHEY, CDR2 SMNVEV (reference sequence). CDR3 coding DNA: TGTGCCAGCAGTGGGATGGGAGTCTCCTACGAGCAGTACTTC. Its translation is CASSGMGVSYEQYF.

Remarks on this clonotype: A read error may explain this, as a much larger clone is one base away. In DNA, the CDR3 is TGTGCCAGCACCCACCAGAGCACAGATACGCAGTATTTT. The encoded protein is CASTHQSTDTQYF. The chain combines TRBV28 with TRBJ2-3; D gene uncertain. Trimming stripped 7 bases from V and 0 bases from J, with 8 bases between. Germline V gene sequence: CDR1 MDHEN, CDR2 SYDVKM. The CDR3 has 13 amino acids.

This chain links TRBV6-1 with TRBJ1-4, with 7 bases matching TRBD1. The CDR3 runs 17 residues. Germline V gene lookup returns CDR1 MNHNS and CDR2 SASEGT. V gave up 5 bases and J gave up 0 bases; unmatched junction bases: 9. This CDR3 reads CASSPRDRVTTNEKLFF. The CDR3 DNA reads as TGTGCCAGCAGTCCCAGGGACAGAGTTACAACTAATGAAAAACTGTTTTTT.